These 5 T cell receptor beta chains share one sample of origin, sequenced in a study of T cells in Graves' hyperthyroidism and ophthalmopathy. The investigators amplified TCR beta CDR3 regions from RNA transcripts. When the TCR CDR3 underwent first-round RT-PCR, the HTBI primer set was used. TCRdb reprocessed the multiplex PCR reads via MiXCR and lists one record per CDR3 protein. The sample has over 400,000 distinct CDR3 sequences; about 15% are singletons. Sequenced material: blood. These receptors originate from a man between 18 and 29 years old with Graves' ophthalmopathy.

This clonotype was detected ten times or more. This chain connects TRBV5-1 to TRBJ2-1, with TRBD2 identical over 8 bases. CDR3 length: 16 amino acids. The junction had 9 bases not matched to a gene; V was cut back by 1 base and J by 6 bases. Germline loops: CDR1 SGHRS, CDR2 YFSETQ. The CDR3 here is CASSLKGREAFNEQFF. The CDR3 region has the DNA TGCGCCAGCAGCTTGAAAGGGCGGGAGGCGTTCAATGAGCAGTTCTTC.

The gene calls are TRBV5-1 and TRBJ2-5; tentatively, D is TRBD1 (5 bases). The V end lost 0 bases, the J end lost 4 bases, and 13 bases lay between the germline ends. CDR1 and CDR2 (germline): SGHRS, YFSETQ. CDR3 length: 15 residues. The CDR3 protein is CASSLEGRAGETQYF. CDR3 nucleotides: TGCGCCAGCAGCTTGGAGGGCAGGGCAGGAGAGACCCAGTACTTC.

There are many counts of this clonotype. This chain uses TRBV27 with TRBJ1-1; TRBD1 might be the D (6 bases). Trimming removed 8 bases from V and 1 base from J, with 20 bases in between. The CDR3 is 16 amino acids. Germline V lookup: CDR1 MNHEY, CDR2 SMNVEV (reference sequence). CDR3 in amino acids: CASLRSGGGWNTEAFF. The CDR3, as DNA: TGTGCCAGCCTTCGATCTGGGGGCGGATGGAACACTGAAGCTTTCTTT.

This clonotype was seen at least ten times. This chain connects TRBV24-1 to TRBJ2-5; TRBD1 agrees at 7 bases. This CDR3 spans 15 amino acids. V lost 6 bases to trimming and J lost 1 base; unmatched junction nucleotides: 7. Germline CDR1 KGHDR, CDR2 SFDVKD. In nucleotides, the CDR3 is TGTGCCACCAGTTACCGGGACAGCTTCCAAGAGACCCAGTACTTC. This gives the protein CATSYRDSFQETQYF.

This clonotype was seen repeatedly, ten times or more. The genes are TRBV5-1 and TRBJ1-1; D gene unclear. Per the germline V gene, CDR1 is SGHRS and CDR2 is YFSETQ. The V end was cut by 3 bases, the J end by 0 bases, with 6 bases between. This CDR3 comprises 13 residues. CDR3 sequence (DNA): TGCGCCAGCAGCTCGCCCGTGAACACTGAAGCTTTCTTT. This codes for CASSSPVNTEAFF.